This TCR beta chain comes out of a study of blood T cells in healthy people across ages (dated by TCRdb to between 2014 and 2017). Regarding the complete study: In model experiments, template switching captured roughly one uniquely barcoded TCR beta cDNA molecule for every two T cells. Using deep sequencing normalized with unique cDNA molecular identifiers, the study measured how TCR beta repertoire diversity changes with age. To avoid experimental bias, donors of different ages were spread randomly across the sequencing lanes. Four age groups were formed from the donors: young (average about 16 years), middle-aged (approximately 39), aged (62) and long-lived (82). For two donors (one aged 18 to 30 and one aged 80 or older), the study analyzed two additional independent replicas of 1 million unique cDNA reads from the same blood draw.

General conclusions and limits of the study: Compared with the aged group, the long-lived group had more naive CD4+ T cells, fewer expanded clones and increased TCR diversity, a pattern suggesting age selection. Observed TCR beta diversity correlated strongly with the percentage of naive T cells measured by flow cytometry. Bulk unsorted PBMC profiling prevented conclusive comparison of naive and antigen-experienced compartments. Because the CMV infection status of the donors was unknown, age-related changes in expanded clonotypes may potentially have been confounded. Estimates of total diversity from one million sequenced T cells were regarded as lower bounds and underestimates. Observed TCR beta diversity per million T cells fell roughly linearly with age, and a significant reduction was already apparent by age roughly 40.

The library was built by means of 5' RACE. Instrument used: Illumina HiSeq 2500. A second PCR of about 7 to 12 cycles was run with a J-beta primer mix and a sample-barcoded 5' primer. A unique molecular identifier was introduced onto each TCR beta cDNA molecule by a template-switch 5' adaptor carrying 12 random nucleotides. At least 3 million CDR3-containing paired-end reads were obtained from each sample. First-strand cDNA was synthesized from all RNA with the Mint cDNA synthesis kit, primed by a TRBC-specific oligonucleotide. Following uracil-DNA glycosylase treatment, a first 18-cycle PCR with universal primers M1SS and BC2_uni_R was performed on all cDNA. The study's processing was this. For normalization, 1 million high-quality reads were randomly selected from each sample, with every read carrying a distinct molecular identifier. Reads with shared molecular identifiers were discarded instead of being binned into consensus sequences. MiTCR, run with a Q25 quality threshold and the strictest error-elimination algorithm, handled CDR3 identification, clonotype clustering and error correction. A nonparametric unseen species model with Euler transformation was used to estimate lower-bound total TCR beta diversity. TCRdb ran its own pipeline on the public reads, namely fastp trimming at Q25 and MiXCR clone calling, and kept in-frame beta chains. Rows matching on CDR3 protein sequence are summarized as one entry with the most common DNA and genes. The authors' filters were not applied to this entry. The sample table shows some 1 million distinct CDR3 sequences, and roughly 45% are seen once. The leading ten clones occupy about 20% of the sample.

Donors were a few dozen systemically healthy Caucasian individuals from Russia aged roughly 6 to 95 years. Approximately 10 milliliters of peripheral blood were collected from each donor into EDTA-treated Vacutainer tubes. Ficoll-Paque density-gradient centrifugation was used to isolate PBMCs, with at least 6.5 million per sample. Total RNA was extracted from PBMCs with Trizol reagent, with at least 5.5 micrograms obtained per sample. Naive CD45RAhigh/CD27high T cell percentages were measured by flow cytometry on a PBMC aliquot from every donor. A word on this clonotype: The antigen it recognizes is unknown. Per-base qualities were not stored, and no clone one base away is much larger.

V is reduced by 2 bases and J by 7 bases, leaving a spacing of 12 bases between them. Reading from cysteine to phenylalanine, the CDR3 counts 13 amino acids. Here the CDR3 DNA is all that survives: 39 bases in frame from base 1. Via the germline V gene (reference sequence), CDR1 is MNHEY and CDR2 SMNVEV. The TCR was taken from an older woman in good health. The sequencing input was blood. The receptor chain draws on TRBV27 and TRBJ2-7, and the D gene may be TRBD2, 5 bases matching. The bases are TGTGCCAGCAGTTTAGGGCTAGCACATGAGCAGTACTTC. Its translation is CASSLGLAHEQYF.